This T cell receptor beta chain was retrieved from a study of radiotherapy plus CTLA-4 blockade in lung cancer. Points from the study as a whole: Among blood TCR repertoires after radiotherapy plus ipilimumab, tumor-derived clones expanded.

Only in-frame clones appear in the TCRdb table, and some are missing; sequencing was by immunoSEQ multiplex PCR. The sample includes 55,000 to 85,000 clones, roughly three quarters of them seen just once. Chemo-refractory metastatic non-small-cell lung cancer patients received focal radiation with ipilimumab CTLA-4 blockade. This clone has more than one count but fewer than ten. Its antigen is unknown. The CDR3 covers 16 residues. Germline CDR1 reads LNHDA; CDR2 reads SQIVND (reference sequence). V shed 3 bases and J 0 bases; nucleotides not matched to a gene: 4. Sequences were derived from peripheral blood, sampled from a patient treated with radiotherapy plus ipilimumab. The chain has TRBV19 and TRBJ2-3; 9 positions agree with TRBD1. The sequence came from a human donor with non-small cell lung cancer whose response to radiotherapy plus ipilimumab could not be evaluated. Some clones in this sample may be carry-over from other donors' samples. Here the CDR3 reads CASSIGTGLSTDTQYF. The DNA of the CDR3 is TGTGCCAGTAGTATTGGGACAGGGCTTAGCACAGATACGCAGTATTTT.